This T cell receptor (beta chain) derives from a study of T cell repertoires in cytomegalovirus infection. Study in general: CMV epitopes in the study were HLA-C-restricted (recently identified) and HLA-B-restricted (well studied). Matching HLA type, along with CMV infection, was indicated by public TCR beta signatures. Overall study findings and caveats: There were carriers of CMV plus the relevant HLA, and cumulative public TCR beta family frequency identified them. The study found HLA-C-restricted CMV-specific TCR beta clonotypes dominating the ex vivo response.

The germline V gene has CDR1 MNHNS and CDR2 SASEGT. There are 15 residues in the CDR3. V was pared by 2 bases and J by 2 bases, with 1 base of the junction left unmatched. TCRdb independently ran MiXCR on the reads; one entry per CDR3 protein. The sample contains about 830,000 distinct CDR3 sequences, approximately 30% of which appear only once. As to this clonotype: What it binds is not known.

The origin of this receptor is a human donor in good health (CMV status not recorded). Some clones in this sample may be carry-over from other donors' samples. Sequencing was performed on cultured CD8+ T cells from PBMCs, taken from culture after CMV antigen stimulation. The rearrangement joins TRBV6-1 to TRBJ2-1; 9 bases map to TRBD2. The CDR3 coding sequence is TGTGCCAGCAGTGAAACTAGCGGGCCCTACAATGAGCAGTTCTTC. This translates into CASSETSGPYNEQFF.